This TCR beta chain appears in the sequencing data of a study of T cell changes during pregnancy in multiple sclerosis. Looked up from germline, CDR1 is SGHRS and CDR2 is YFSETQ. The trim removed 4 bases at V and 1 base at J, leaving 7 bases unmatched. The CDR3 consists of 16 residues. The count of this clone is one. This table comes from immunoSEQ multiplex PCR, and its TCRdb copy is limited to in-frame clones, with some not included. The sample has under 100,000 clones, roughly 90% seen once. This chain uses TRBV5-1 with TRBJ2-3; 9 bases are shared with TRBD2. Sequenced here: peripheral blood, sampled in the first trimester of pregnancy. This clonotype was obtained from a female donor in good health, enrolled as a control in a pregnancy study. The CDR3 nucleotides are TGCGCCAGCAGCCAGCCTAGCGGGGTAGGCACAGATACGCAGTATTTT. It encodes CASSQPSGVGTDTQYF.